A selection of T cell receptor beta chains follows, all from one sample in a study of T-cell memory formation after mild COVID-19. TCRdb itself ran the 5' RACE reads through MiXCR, one entry per CDR3 protein. Of some 120,000 distinct CDR3 sequences in the sample, approximately 5.9% were seen once. The sample comprised PBMCs or a T cell subset sorted from them (not recorded which). These receptors were collected from an adult woman who had mild COVID-19 (a few samples of this study predate the infection). Cell type and time point are not known. Both conserved end residues are part of each CDR3.

v_gene,CDR3aa
TRBV7-6,CASSLEGRGVQETQYF
TRBV5-1,CASSLGVLAGAYNEQFF
TRBV5-1,CASSPGGGEGGEAFF
TRBV12-3/TRBV12-4,CASSPTGLYGYTF
TRBV5-1,CASSFGTGTSSETQYF
TRBV3-1,CASSSMYGRAYNEQFF
TRBV18,CASSPPLLGTEAFF
TRBV24-1,CATRGQGANQPQHF
TRBV27,CASSSGAGAVYEQYF
TRBV6-2/TRBV6-3,CASLPMSIQETQYF
TRBV12-3/TRBV12-4,CASSLRGAAGETQYF
TRBV19,CASSFMATGSAGNYGYTF
TRBV5-1,CASSPYGQQNNSPLHF
TRBV12-3/TRBV12-4,CASSLTQGSGYTF
TRBV20-1,CSASGLSGANVLTF
TRBV24-1,CATSGRGRGKTGANVLTF
TRBV3-1,CASSQEAGAGQFF
TRBV30,CAWSLSLDSQTPYEQYF
TRBV24-1,CATSDSYRDRNNEQFF
TRBV7-2,CASSAGGTAGYGYTF
TRBV9,CASSVAGLGSEQYF
TRBV5-1,CASSSDPNTGELFF
TRBV12-3/TRBV12-4,CASSFGQGTQPQHF
TRBV10-2,CASSVVGQPQHF
TRBV30,CAWTPGSNQPQHF
TRBV6-1,CASRGQEGSYNSPLHF
TRBV11-3,CASSLGLLAGGEFF
TRBV7-2,CASSLVSAGVRTDTQYF
TRBV7-8,CASSLRTSGGPGELFF
TRBV12-3/TRBV12-4,CACGLRDTQYF
TRBV10-3,CAISEASGNEQFF
TRBV14,CASSQITGPSYNEQFF